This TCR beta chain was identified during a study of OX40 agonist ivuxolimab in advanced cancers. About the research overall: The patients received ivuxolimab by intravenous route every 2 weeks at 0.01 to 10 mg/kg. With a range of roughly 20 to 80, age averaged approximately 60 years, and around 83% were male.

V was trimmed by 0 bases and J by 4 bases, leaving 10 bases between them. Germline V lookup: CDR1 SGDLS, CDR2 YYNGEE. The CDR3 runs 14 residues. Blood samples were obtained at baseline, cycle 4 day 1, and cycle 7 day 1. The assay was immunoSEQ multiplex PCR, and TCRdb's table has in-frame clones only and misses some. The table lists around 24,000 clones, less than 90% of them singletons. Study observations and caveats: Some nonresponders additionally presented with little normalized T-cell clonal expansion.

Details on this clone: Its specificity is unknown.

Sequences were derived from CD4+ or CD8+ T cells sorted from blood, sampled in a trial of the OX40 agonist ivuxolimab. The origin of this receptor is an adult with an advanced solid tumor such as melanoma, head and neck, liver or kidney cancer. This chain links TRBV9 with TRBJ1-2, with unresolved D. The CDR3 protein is CASSVAENSYGYTF. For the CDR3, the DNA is TGTGCCAGCAGCGTAGCGGAAAACAGCTATGGCTACACCTTC.